Presented here are 9 T cell receptor beta chains from one specimen sequenced in a study of Ad26.COV2.S vaccination and SARS-CoV-2 variants. Treatment: over 15 received Ad26.COV2.S at low or high dose, single or two shots; 5 received placebo; per-sample allocation not given. Samples were taken on day 63 after the first vaccine or placebo injection. Measured with immunoSEQ multiplex PCR; TCRdb has only the in-frame clones, and not every one. The repertoire has more than 300,000 clones, about 86% of them found once; the top ten carry roughly 1.9%. This specimen was peripheral blood, taken in a trial of Ad26.COV2.S vaccine versus placebo. Receptors were obtained from a person between 18 and 65 years old who received the Ad26.COV2.S COVID-19 vaccine or a placebo.

V and J are TRBV3-1 (or the pseudogene TRBV3-2) and TRBJ2-7; a possible D gene is TRBD2 (5 bases). The CDR3 is made up of 16 amino acids. Trimming pared 0 bases from V and 0 bases from J, leaving 12 bases between. Germline V CDR1 and CDR2: LGHDT, YNNKEL (reference sequence). The CDR3 DNA sequence: TGTGCCAGCAGCCAAGACGAGGGTCTGCGCTCCTACGAGCAGTACTTC. Translation gives CASSQDEGLRSYEQYF.

This chain links TRBV12-3 or TRBV12-4 with TRBJ1-5; 10 bases match TRBD1. The length of the CDR3 is 13 residues. V lost 7 bases and J lost 5; bases outside the gene matches: 2. In DNA form, the CDR3 reads TGTGCCAGCAAAGGGACAGGGGATCAGCCCCAGCATTTT. It is translated as CASKGTGDQPQHF.

The chain recombines TRBV18 with TRBJ1-1, with D unclear. V was clipped by 1 base and J by 1 base, with 4 bases between them. Germline CDR1 and CDR2: KGHSH and LQKENI. This CDR3 is built from 13 residues. The CDR3 loop reads CASSPRENTEAFF. The CDR3 nucleotides are TGTGCCAGCTCACCACGGGAGAACACTGAAGCTTTCTTT.

The chain links TRBV20-1 to TRBJ2-5; 8 bases agree with TRBD2. Germline CDR1 DFQATT, CDR2 SNEGSKA (reference sequence). V trimming: 5 bases; J trimming: 5 bases; junction bases outside the gene matches: 1. The CDR3 extends over 11 amino acids. The CDR3 protein is CSAQREETQYF. The CDR3 DNA reads TGCAGTGCTCAGCGGGAGGAGACCCAGTACTTC.

The chain employs TRBV15 and TRBJ2-7; tentative D call: TRBD1 (6 bases). The germline V gene has CDR1 LNHNV and CDR2 YYDKDF (reference sequence). Trimming left V 0 bases short and J 3 bases short, with 12 bases between. This CDR3 region has 15 residues. Here the CDR3 DNA reads TGTGCCACCAGCAGAGAAAGGGACAAACTCTACGAGCAGTACTTC. Protein product: CATSRERDKLYEQYF.

The CDR3 protein is CAWAEGANYGYTF. The CDR3, as DNA: TGTGCCTGGGCGGAGGGGGCTAACTATGGCTACACCTTC. The V gene is TRBV30, the J gene TRBJ1-2, with D possibly matching TRBD1 (6 bases). The germline CDR1 and CDR2 sequences are GTSNPN and SVGIG (reference sequence). This CDR3 is built from 13 residues. V shed 5 bases and J shed 0 bases, with 10 bases lying between them.

The rearrangement uses TRBV3-1 (or the pseudogene TRBV3-2) and TRBJ2-2; 12 nucleotides agree with TRBD1. Germline values: CDR1 LGHDT, CDR2 YNNKEL (reference sequence). Unmatched junction bases numbered 12, after V lost 6 bases and J lost 7 bases. CDR3 size: 17 residues. The chain's CDR3 is CASSKTPGQGAIGELFF. The CDR3 coding sequence is TGTGCCAGCAGTAAGACACCGGGACAGGGGGCGATCGGGGAGCTGTTTTTT.

The V call is TRBV19, the J call TRBJ1-1; D is uncertain. Germline V CDR1 and CDR2: LNHDA, SQIVND (reference sequence). Trimming left V 7 bases short and J 2 bases short, with 17 bases between. This CDR3 spans 15 amino acids. The CDR3 coding sequence is TGTGCCAGTACTCGGGGAGCAGTCGGCAACACTGAAGCTTTCTTT. Its translation: CASTRGAVGNTEAFF.

The CDR3 loop is CASKASSGNTIYF. The DNA for the CDR3 is TGTGCCAGCAAGGCTTCCTCTGGAAACACCATATATTTT. The rearrangement joins TRBV2 to TRBJ1-3; D unresolved. The ends were cut back, 7 bases at V and 0 bases at J, with 7 bases in the middle. CDR1 is SNHLY and CDR2 is FYNNEI in the germline V gene. The CDR3 contains 13 residues.